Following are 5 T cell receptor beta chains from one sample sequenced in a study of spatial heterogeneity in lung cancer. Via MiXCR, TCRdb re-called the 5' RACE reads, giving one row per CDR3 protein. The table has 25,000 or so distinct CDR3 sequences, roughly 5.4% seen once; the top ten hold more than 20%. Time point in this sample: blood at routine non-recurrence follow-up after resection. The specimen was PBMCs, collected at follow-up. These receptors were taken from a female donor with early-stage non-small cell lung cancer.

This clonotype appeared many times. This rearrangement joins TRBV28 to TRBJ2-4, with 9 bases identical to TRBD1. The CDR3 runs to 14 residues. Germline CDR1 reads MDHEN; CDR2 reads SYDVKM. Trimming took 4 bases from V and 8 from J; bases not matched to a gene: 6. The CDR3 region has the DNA TGTGCCAGCAGTTCCACAGGGGGCGCGGACATTCAGTACTTC. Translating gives CASSSTGGADIQYF. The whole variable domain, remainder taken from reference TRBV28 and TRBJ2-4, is DVKVTQSSRYLVKRTGEKVFLECVQDMDHENMFWYRQDPGLGLRLIYFSYDVKMKEKGDIPEGYSVSREKKERFSLILESASTNQTSMYLCASSSTGGADIQYFGAGTRLSVL.

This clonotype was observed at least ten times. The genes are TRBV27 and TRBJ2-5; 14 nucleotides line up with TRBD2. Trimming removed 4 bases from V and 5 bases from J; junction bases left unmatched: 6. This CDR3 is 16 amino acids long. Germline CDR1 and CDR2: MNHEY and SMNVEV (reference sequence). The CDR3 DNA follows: TGTGCCAGCAGTTCGACTAGCGGGAGGGCCTGGGAGACCCAGTACTTC. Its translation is CASSSTSGRAWETQYF.

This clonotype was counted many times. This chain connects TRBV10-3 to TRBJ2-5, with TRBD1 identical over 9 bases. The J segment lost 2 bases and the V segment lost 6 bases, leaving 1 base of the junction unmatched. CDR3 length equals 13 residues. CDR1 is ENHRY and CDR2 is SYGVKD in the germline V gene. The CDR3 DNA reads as TGTGCCATCAGCGGACAGGGGCAAGAGACCCAGTACTTC. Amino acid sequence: CAISGQGQETQYF.

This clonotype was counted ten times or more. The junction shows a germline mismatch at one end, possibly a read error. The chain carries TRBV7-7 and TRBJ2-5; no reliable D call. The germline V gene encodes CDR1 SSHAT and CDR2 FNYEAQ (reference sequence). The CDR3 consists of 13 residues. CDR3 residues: CASSFAVGETQYF. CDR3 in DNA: TGTGCTAGCAGCTTCGCGGTAGGGGAGACCCAGTACTTC.

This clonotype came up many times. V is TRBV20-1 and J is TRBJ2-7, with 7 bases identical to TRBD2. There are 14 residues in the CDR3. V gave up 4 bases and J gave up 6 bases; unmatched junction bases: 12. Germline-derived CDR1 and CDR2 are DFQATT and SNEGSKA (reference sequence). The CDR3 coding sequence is TGCAGTGCTACTAGCGGAACTTGGGCGGCCGAGCAGTACTTC. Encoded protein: CSATSGTWAAEQYF.